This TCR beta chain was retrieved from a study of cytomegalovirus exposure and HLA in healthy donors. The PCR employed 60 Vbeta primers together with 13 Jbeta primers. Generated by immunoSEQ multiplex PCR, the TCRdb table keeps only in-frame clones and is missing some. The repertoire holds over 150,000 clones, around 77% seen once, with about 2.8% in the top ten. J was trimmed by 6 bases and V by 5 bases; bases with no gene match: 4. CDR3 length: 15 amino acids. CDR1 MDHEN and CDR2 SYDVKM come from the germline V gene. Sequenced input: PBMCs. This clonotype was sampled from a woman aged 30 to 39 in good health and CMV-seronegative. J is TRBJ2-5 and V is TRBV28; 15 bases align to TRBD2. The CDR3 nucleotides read TGTGCCAGCAGTATGGGACTAGCGGGAGGAAAGACCCAGTACTTC. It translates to CASSMGLAGGKTQYF.